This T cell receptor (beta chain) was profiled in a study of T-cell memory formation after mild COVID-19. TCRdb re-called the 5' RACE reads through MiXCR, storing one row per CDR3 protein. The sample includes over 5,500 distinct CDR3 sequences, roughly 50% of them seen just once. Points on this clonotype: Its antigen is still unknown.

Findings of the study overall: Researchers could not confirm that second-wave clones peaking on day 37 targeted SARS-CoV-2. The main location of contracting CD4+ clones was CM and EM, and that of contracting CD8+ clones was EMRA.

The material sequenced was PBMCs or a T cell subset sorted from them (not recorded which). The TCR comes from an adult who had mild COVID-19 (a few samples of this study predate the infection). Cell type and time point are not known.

The CDR3, as DNA: TGTGCCAGCAGCTTAGGCCGTCTAGATACGCAGTATTTT. Encoded protein: CASSLGRLDTQYF. The gene calls are TRBV7-6 and TRBJ2-3, with D uncertain. V was trimmed by 1 base and J by 5 bases, leaving 7 bases between them. Germline V gives CDR1 SGHVS, CDR2 FNYEAQ. The CDR3 is 13 amino acids.